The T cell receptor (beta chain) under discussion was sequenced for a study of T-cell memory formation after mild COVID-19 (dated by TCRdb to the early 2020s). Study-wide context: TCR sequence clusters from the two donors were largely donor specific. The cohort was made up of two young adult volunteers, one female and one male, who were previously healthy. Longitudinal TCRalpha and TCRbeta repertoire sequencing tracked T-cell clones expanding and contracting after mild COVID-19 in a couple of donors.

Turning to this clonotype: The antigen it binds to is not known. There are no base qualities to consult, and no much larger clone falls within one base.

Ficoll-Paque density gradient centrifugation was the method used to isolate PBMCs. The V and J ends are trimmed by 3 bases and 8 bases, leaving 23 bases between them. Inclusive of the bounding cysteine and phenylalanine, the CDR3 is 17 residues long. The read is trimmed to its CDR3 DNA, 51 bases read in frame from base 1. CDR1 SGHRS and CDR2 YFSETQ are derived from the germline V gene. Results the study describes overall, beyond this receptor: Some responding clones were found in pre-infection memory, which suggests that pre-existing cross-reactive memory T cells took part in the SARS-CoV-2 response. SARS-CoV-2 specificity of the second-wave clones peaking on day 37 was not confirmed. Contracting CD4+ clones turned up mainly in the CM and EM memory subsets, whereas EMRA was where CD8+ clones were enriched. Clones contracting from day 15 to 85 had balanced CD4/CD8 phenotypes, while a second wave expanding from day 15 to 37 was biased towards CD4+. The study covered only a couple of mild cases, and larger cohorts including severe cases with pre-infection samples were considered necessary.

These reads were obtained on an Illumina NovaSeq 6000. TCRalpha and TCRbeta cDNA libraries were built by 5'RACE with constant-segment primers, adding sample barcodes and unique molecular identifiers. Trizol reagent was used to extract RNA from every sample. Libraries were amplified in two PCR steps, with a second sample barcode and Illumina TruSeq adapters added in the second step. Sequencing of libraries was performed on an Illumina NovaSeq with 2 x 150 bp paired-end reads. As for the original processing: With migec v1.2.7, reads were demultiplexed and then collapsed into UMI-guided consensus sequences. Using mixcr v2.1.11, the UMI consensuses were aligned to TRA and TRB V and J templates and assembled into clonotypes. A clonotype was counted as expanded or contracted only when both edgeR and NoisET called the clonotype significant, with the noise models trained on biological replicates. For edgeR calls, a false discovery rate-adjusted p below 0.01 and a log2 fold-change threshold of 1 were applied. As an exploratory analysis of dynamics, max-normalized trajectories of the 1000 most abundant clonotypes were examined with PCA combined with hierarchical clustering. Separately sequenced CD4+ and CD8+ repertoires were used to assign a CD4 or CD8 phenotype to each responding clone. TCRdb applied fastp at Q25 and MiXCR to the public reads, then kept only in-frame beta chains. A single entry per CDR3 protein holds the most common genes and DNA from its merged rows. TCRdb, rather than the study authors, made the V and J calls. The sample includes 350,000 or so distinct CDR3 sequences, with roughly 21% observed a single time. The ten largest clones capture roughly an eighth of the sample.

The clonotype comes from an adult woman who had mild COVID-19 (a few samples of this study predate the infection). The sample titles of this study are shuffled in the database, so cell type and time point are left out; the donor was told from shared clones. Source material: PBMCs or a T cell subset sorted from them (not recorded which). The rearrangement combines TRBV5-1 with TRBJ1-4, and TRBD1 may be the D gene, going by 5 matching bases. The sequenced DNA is TGCGCCAGCAGCTCCAGCCCAATATGGGGGTCTACCGAAAAACTGTTTTTT. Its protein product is CASSSSPIWGSTEKLFF.